This T cell receptor beta chain came from a study of neurological immune-mediated disorders. Study conclusions and caveats: None of the CDR3 amino acid sequences of expanded clones were shared across subjects, and this suggested private repertoires in all groups.

MiXCR, applied by TCRdb to the 5' RACE reads, yields one record per CDR3 protein. In the table there are fewer than 65,000 distinct CDR3 sequences, around 4.2% of which are singletons. The table lists this clonotype with many counts. Its matching antigen is unknown. Sequencing input: PBMCs. The origin of this receptor is a man aged 50 or older with multiple sclerosis.

CDR3 DNA sequence: TGCGCCAGCAGCTTGGGGCTGCGGGTCGGGCTTACCTACAATGAGCAGTTCTTC. Translated: CASSLGLRVGLTYNEQFF. J is TRBJ2-1 and V is TRBV5-1; a possible D gene is TRBD2 (5 bases). V dropped 0 bases and J dropped 2 bases, with 18 bases sitting between them. This CDR3 region has 18 residues. The germline CDR1 and CDR2 sequences are SGHRS and YFSETQ.